This T cell receptor (beta chain) stems from a study of neurological immune-mediated disorders. TCRdb processed the 5' RACE reads anew with MiXCR; each CDR3 protein has one entry. The sample consists of around 30,000 distinct CDR3 sequences, approximately 4% of them appearing once. Germline assignment: CDR1 SGHTA and CDR2 FQGNSA. This CDR3 is 14 amino acids long. V gave up 1 base and J gave up 1 base, with 8 bases separating them. This clonotype was picked up many times. The chain joins TRBV7-2 to TRBJ2-7; D is tentatively TRBD1 or TRBD2 (5 bases each). The sequence came from a woman aged 40 to 50 in good health. The sample consisted of CD4+ T cells from blood. The CDR3 region is CASSLVWGSYEQYF. The DNA of the CDR3 is TGTGCCAGCAGCTTAGTGTGGGGGTCCTACGAGCAGTACTTC. Together with reference TRBV7-2 and TRBJ2-7, the CDR3 gives the full variable domain: GAGVSQSPSNKVTEKGKDVELRCDPISGHTALYWYRQSLGQGLEFLIYFQGNSAPDKSGLPSDRFSAERTGGSVSTLTIQRTQQEDSAVYLCASSLVWGSYEQYFGPGTRLTVT.